The entry below gives a single T cell receptor (beta chain) sequence along with its context. V was pared by 0 bases and J by 3 bases, with 6 bases between. Per germline, CDR1 SGHRS and CDR2 YFSETQ. This CDR3 has 13 residues. Here immunoSEQ multiplex PCR was the method, and the copy in TCRdb shows in-frame clones only, minus some. The table includes 75,000 to 90,000 clones, 85% to 95% detected once. The sample comes from a study of technical replicates of blood from several donors. The rearrangement links TRBV5-1 to TRBJ2-5, with D hard to call. Sequencing input: T cells isolated from PBMCs. The source of this sequence is a human donor in good health. CDR3 sequence reads: CASSLEQEETQYF. In nucleotides, the CDR3 is TGCGCCAGCAGCTTGGAACAAGAAGAGACCCAGTACTTC.